These 31 T cell receptor beta chains were all obtained from the same sample, sequenced in a study of identifying expanded T cells in peripheral blood. Measured with immunoSEQ multiplex PCR; TCRdb has only the in-frame clones, and not every one. The repertoire has 100,000 or so clones, more than 85% of them found once; the top ten carry around 17%. Material: blood. The receptor source for this set is a person aged 18 to 70 in good health.

The chain links TRBV4-1 to TRBJ2-1, with D possibly matching TRBD1 (5 bases). The CDR3 runs 14 residues. V lost 0 bases, J lost 5 bases, and 8 bases lay in between. Germline V gene lookup returns CDR1 MGHRA and CDR2 YSYEKL. The CDR3 loop is CASSQDRGNNEQFF. The CDR3 nucleotides read TGCGCCAGCAGCCAAGATAGGGGCAACAATGAGCAGTTCTTC.

The genes are TRBV14 and TRBJ1-3; D is perhaps TRBD1 (5 bases). V was trimmed by 4 bases and J by 2 bases, leaving 12 bases between them. This CDR3 contains 15 residues. Germline values: CDR1 SGHDN, CDR2 FVKESK. As DNA, the CDR3 is TGTGCCAGCAGCCCCTTTAGCAGGGCTGGAAACACCATATATTTT. The encoded protein is CASSPFSRAGNTIYF.

The CDR3 coding sequence is TGTGCCAGCAGCTTAGGACCACAAGACCAAGAGACCCAGTACTTC. Translating it yields CASSLGPQDQETQYF. The rearrangement uses TRBV7-9 and TRBJ2-5; D is undetermined. Per germline, CDR1 SEHNR and CDR2 FQNEAQ (reference sequence). This CDR3 spans 15 amino acids. Trimming cost V 1 base and J 0 bases, with 9 bases left between them.

The gene calls are TRBV4-1 and TRBJ1-6; 10 nucleotides agree with TRBD1. CDR1 is MGHRA and CDR2 is YSYEKL in the germline V gene. The CDR3 is 18 residues long. J gave up 7 bases and V 2 bases, and 11 bases lay outside the gene matches. CDR3 in amino acids: CASSQRETGGHSNSPLHF. CDR3 DNA sequence: TGCGCCAGCAGCCAACGGGAGACAGGGGGCCATTCAAATTCACCCCTCCACTTT.

The gene calls are TRBV9 and TRBJ1-2; 9 bases fit TRBD1. The germline gives CDR1 SGDLS, CDR2 YYNGEE. Losses at the gene ends were 5 bases for V and 7 bases for J; bases not matched to a gene: 3. CDR3 size: 12 residues. CDR3 sequence: CASRQGALGYTF. The CDR3 DNA reads as TGTGCCAGCAGACAGGGGGCTCTTGGCTACACCTTC.

This sequence joins TRBV9 and TRBJ1-1, with 10 nucleotides matching TRBD1. Germline assignment: CDR1 SGDLS and CDR2 YYNGEE. J was trimmed by 4 bases and V by 3 bases; bases with no gene match: 3. CDR3 length: 14 residues. Here the CDR3 reads CASSAGQGGTEAFF. The CDR3 region has the DNA TGTGCCAGCAGCGCTGGACAGGGGGGCACTGAAGCTTTCTTT.

The V gene is TRBV6-5, the J gene TRBJ2-7; the match to TRBD1 covers 8 bases. V dropped 2 bases and J dropped 6; count of bases not matched to a gene: 12. The CDR3 has 16 residues. The V gene's germline CDR1 is MNHEY and CDR2 SVGAGI. CDR3 coding DNA: TGTGCCAGCAGTTACCAATGGACAGGGTCTTTGGGCGAGCAGTACTTC. Its protein is CASSYQWTGSLGEQYF.

The chain has TRBV30 and TRBJ2-5; D is unclear. Trimming cost V 2 bases and J 5 bases, with 15 bases left between them. The CDR3 runs 14 residues. Germline V gene sequence: CDR1 GTSNPN, CDR2 SVGIG (reference sequence). The CDR3 DNA is TGTGCCTGGAGTCTGGCCTCCACCTCCGAGACCCAGTACTTC. It codes for CAWSLASTSETQYF. Based on the CDR3 plus reference TRBV30 and TRBJ2-5, the full variable domain is SQTIHQWPATLVQPVGSPLSLECTVEGTSNPNLYWYRQAAGRGLQLLFYSVGIGQISSEVPQNLSASRPQDRQFILSSKKLLLSDSGFYLCAWSLASTSETQYFGPGTRLLVL.

The chain carries TRBV29-1 and TRBJ1-1, with a tentative D call TRBD1 (5 bases). Germline V gives CDR1 SQVTM, CDR2 ANQGSEA. With 6 bases removed from V and 8 bases from J, the gap between germline ends came to 31 bases. The CDR3 is made up of 17 amino acids. The CDR3 DNA reads TGCAGCGTCCGCGAAACGATCACAGGATCGGTGATCCTGGAAGCTTTCTTT. It yields the protein CSVRETITGSVILEAFF.

V gene TRBV6-1 combines with J gene TRBJ1-2; 8 bases map to TRBD1. CDR1 is MNHNS, CDR2 SASEGT, per germline. This CDR3 is built from 14 residues. Trimming at V came to 6 bases and at J to 7 bases, leaving 10 bases not matched to a gene. CDR3 DNA sequence: TGTGCCAGCAGATCCGGGACAGGCGGTAGTGGCTACACCTTC. As protein: CASRSGTGGSGYTF.

This chain uses TRBV6-6 with TRBJ2-5; D ambiguous. This CDR3 has 14 amino acids. Per germline, CDR1 MNHNY and CDR2 SVGAGI (reference sequence). The V gene lost 2 bases and the J gene lost 6 bases, with 13 bases spanning the gap. The CDR3 DNA is TGTGCCAGCAGTTACGGGCCAGGTATGAAGACCCAGTACTTC. Protein sequence: CASSYGPGMKTQYF.

This clone occurred once. This chain joins TRBV7-2 and TRBJ2-2; D assignment may be TRBD1 or TRBD2 (6 bases each). Deletions cut 4 bases from V and 3 bases from J, with 24 bases between. The germline CDR1 and CDR2 sequences are SGHTA and FQGNSA. CDR3 size: 19 residues. CDR3 residues: CASSSSRHGGPLDTGELFF. In DNA form, the CDR3 reads TGTGCCAGCAGCTCCTCTAGGCACGGGGGCCCCTTGGACACCGGGGAGCTGTTTTTT.

The chain couples TRBV5-4 to TRBJ2-2; no firm D call. The CDR3 is 14 residues long. Per germline, CDR1 SGHNT and CDR2 YYREEE (reference sequence). V was clipped by 4 bases and J by 1 base, with 8 bases between them. CDR3 in amino acids: CASSPAVNTGELFF. The CDR3 coding sequence is TGTGCCAGCAGCCCAGCAGTGAACACCGGGGAGCTGTTTTTT.

This clone was picked up one time. The V and J genes are TRBV5-6 and TRBJ1-1, with no clear D. There are 16 residues in the CDR3. V was pared by 2 bases and J by 0 bases, with 14 bases between. Germline values: CDR1 SGHDT, CDR2 YYEEEE. As DNA, the CDR3 is TGTGCCAGCAGCTTTACTTACATAACTCTGAACACTGAAGCTTTCTTT. Translating gives CASSFTYITLNTEAFF.

In this sample, this clone turned up once. V and J are TRBV5-8 and TRBJ1-5; D gene uncertain. The germline V gene has CDR1 SGHTS and CDR2 YDEGEE. This CDR3 is built from 15 residues. The V end lost 4 bases, the J end lost 4 bases, and 15 bases lay between the germline ends. CDR3 DNA sequence: TGTGCCAGCAGCCCCACCAGGTCCGTTAATCAGCCCCAGCATTTT. It specifies CASSPTRSVNQPQHF. The full variable domain, with the rest looked up from reference TRBV5-8 and TRBJ1-5, is EAGVTQSPTHLIKTRGQQATLRCSPISGHTSVYWYQQALGLGLQFLLWYDEGEERNRGNFPPRFSGRQFPNYSSELNVNALELEDSALYLCASSPTRSVNQPQHFGDGTRLSIL.

The rearrangement joins TRBV19 to TRBJ1-5; 7 positions match TRBD1. In germline, CDR1 is LNHDA, CDR2 SQIVND (reference sequence). The V segment lost 8 bases and the J segment 9 bases; nucleotides outside the gene matches: 22. The CDR3 length is 17 residues. DNA of the CDR3: TGTGCCAGTGTGACAGGGTATTCGGGGAATGAACCAGGGCCCCAGCATTTT. Its translation: CASVTGYSGNEPGPQHF. The full variable domain, with the rest looked up from reference TRBV19 and TRBJ1-5, is DGGITQSPKYLFRKEGQNVTLSCEQNLNHDAMYWYRQDPGQGLRLIYYSQIVNDFQKGDIAEGYSVSREKKESFPLTVTSAQKNPTAFYLCASVTGYSGNEPGPQHFGDGTRLSIL.

The rearrangement links TRBV6-5 to TRBJ2-3, with D uncertain. Germline assignment: CDR1 MNHEY and CDR2 SVGAGI. This CDR3 contains 14 residues. The ends were cut back, 4 bases at V and 6 bases at J, with 14 bases in the middle. In DNA form, the CDR3 reads TGTGCCAGCAGTTCCGACCGACTGAGCGATACGCAGTATTTT. It encodes CASSSDRLSDTQYF.

The genes are TRBV7-6 and TRBJ2-5, with 12 bases identical to TRBD2. J gave up 8 bases and V 5 bases, and 9 bases lay outside the gene matches. Germline loops: CDR1 SGHVS, CDR2 FNYEAQ. The CDR3 contains 15 residues. The CDR3 DNA reads as TGTGCCAGCAGCCTTACTAGCGGGGGGCCGGGTACCCAGTACTTC. Protein sequence: CASSLTSGGPGTQYF.

The V gene is TRBV5-4, the J gene TRBJ1-1, with D possibly matching TRBD1 (6 bases). V was clipped by 0 bases and J by 11 bases, with 17 bases between them. The CDR3 covers 14 residues. Per germline, CDR1 SGHNT and CDR2 YYREEE (reference sequence). CDR3 DNA sequence: TGTGCCAGCAGCTTGGGGGGGTCACAGGGAACCGCTTTCTTT. It yields the protein CASSLGGSQGTAFF.

The chain is built from TRBV5-6 and TRBJ2-1; 7 bases are shared with TRBD1. The CDR3 has 16 residues. CDR1 and CDR2 from the germline V gene are SGHDT and YYEEEE. V shed 0 bases, J shed 4 bases, and the junction held 7 bases outside the gene matches. The CDR3 sequence is CASSLEGGSGYNEQFF. DNA of the CDR3: TGTGCCAGCAGCTTGGAAGGGGGCTCGGGGTACAATGAGCAGTTCTTC.

V gene TRBV4-2 combines with J gene TRBJ2-5; the D gene is possibly TRBD2 (6 bases). The CDR3 is 16 residues long. V was pared by 1 base and J by 2 bases, with 14 bases between. CDR1 and CDR2 (germline): LGHNA, YNFKEQ. This CDR3 reads CASSQGQGLRQETQYF. In DNA form, the CDR3 reads TGTGCCAGCAGCCAAGGCCAGGGACTCCGACAAGAGACCCAGTACTTC.

V gene TRBV6-6 combines with J gene TRBJ2-2; D may be TRBD1 or TRBD2 (5 bases each). This CDR3 has 13 amino acids. The V gene lost 8 bases and the J gene lost 4 bases, with 11 bases spanning the gap. Germline CDR1 is MNHNY and CDR2 is SVGAGI (reference sequence). The CDR3: CASALGATGELFF. The DNA of the CDR3 is TGTGCCAGCGCCCTCGGGGCCACCGGGGAGCTGTTTTTT.

The V and J genes are TRBV11-2 and TRBJ2-7, with D unclear. V was shortened by 1 base and J by 9 bases, with 13 bases between the two germline ends. Germline V gene sequence: CDR1 SGHAT, CDR2 FQNNGV. The CDR3 length is 13 residues. This CDR3 reads CASSLARVVGQYF. CDR3 coding DNA: TGTGCCAGCAGCTTAGCCCGGGTGGTAGGGCAGTACTTC.

As to this clone: This specimen includes other DNA sequences encoding the same CDR3. This chain connects TRBV18 to TRBJ2-5; possible D gene TRBD2, 6 bases. CDR1 and CDR2 from the germline V gene are KGHSH and LQKENI. This CDR3 spans 11 amino acids. Trimming took off 3 bases at V and 11 bases at J, with 10 bases between the two ends. CDR3 region: CASSPGGEQYF. In nucleotides, the CDR3 is TGTGCCAGCTCACCTGGCGGGGAGCAGTACTTC.

The chain couples TRBV7-2 to TRBJ2-7; possibly TRBD1 or TRBD2 for D (5 bases each). V lost 5 bases to trimming and J lost 0 bases, with 11 bases between them. Germline values: CDR1 SGHTA, CDR2 FQGNSA. This CDR3 contains 14 residues. CDR3 sequence: CASSPGRTSYEQYF. The DNA of the CDR3 is TGTGCCAGCAGCCCGGGACGGACCTCCTACGAGCAGTACTTC.

J is TRBJ2-7 and V is TRBV6-5; no definite D call. From germline, CDR1 is MNHEY and CDR2 SVGAGI. The V end lost 0 bases, the J end lost 3 bases, and 6 bases lay between the germline ends. CDR3 length: 13 residues. CDR3 in amino acids: CASSYSRHYEQYF. The CDR3 nucleotides read TGTGCCAGCAGTTACTCGCGACACTACGAGCAGTACTTC.

This clone was counted a single time. The V call is TRBV6-5, the J call TRBJ1-2; perhaps TRBD1 as D (5 bases). CDR1 is MNHEY and CDR2 is SVGAGI in the germline V gene. The CDR3 is 14 residues long. Trimming removed 6 bases from V and 3 bases from J, with 14 bases in between. The CDR3, as DNA: TGTGCCAGCAGCCACCCTTCGGGGGACTATGGCTACACCTTC. It translates to CASSHPSGDYGYTF.

The chain has TRBV28 and TRBJ2-7, with TRBD1 as a possible D gene (5 bases). Trimming stripped 5 bases from V and 7 bases from J, with 18 bases between. Germline lookup yields CDR1 MDHEN and CDR2 SYDVKM. The CDR3 is 14 amino acids. CDR3 amino acids: CASSPGPLPWEQYF. CDR3 coding DNA: TGTGCCAGCAGTCCAGGGCCTCTACCATGGGAGCAGTACTTC. The full variable domain, completed using reference TRBV28 and TRBJ2-7, is DVKVTQSSRYLVKRTGEKVFLECVQDMDHENMFWYRQDPGLGLRLIYFSYDVKMKEKGDIPEGYSVSREKKERFSLILESASTNQTSMYLCASSPGPLPWEQYFGPGTRLTVT.

V is TRBV11-2 and J is TRBJ2-2; TRBD2 matches at 9 bases. V trimming: 4 bases; J trimming: 2 bases; junction bases outside the gene matches: 5. Looked up from germline, CDR1 is SGHAT and CDR2 is FQNNGV. CDR3 length: 16 residues. CDR3 DNA: TGTGCCAGCAGCTCCGCTAGCGGGGCTAACACCGGGGAGCTGTTTTTT. The encoded protein is CASSSASGANTGELFF.

The chain has TRBV19 and TRBJ1-5, with a weak D call TRBD1 (6 bases). Germline V gene lookup returns CDR1 LNHDA and CDR2 SQIVND (reference sequence). This CDR3 has 16 amino acids. V was shortened by 1 base and J by 7 bases, with 17 bases between the two germline ends. The CDR3 is CASSIVGTRGNQPQHF. In DNA form, the CDR3 reads TGTGCCAGTAGTATAGTTGGGACACGGGGTAACCAGCCCCAGCATTTT.

V gene TRBV29-1 combines with J gene TRBJ2-3, with 7 bases matching TRBD1. The CDR3 is 16 amino acids. The V and J ends lost 2 bases and 3 bases, in that order; junction bases with no gene match: 11. Germline CDR1 SQVTM, CDR2 ANQGSEA. CDR3 DNA: TGCAGCGTTGAAATGAGACAGGGAACAAAGACAGATACGCAGTATTTT. The encoded protein is CSVEMRQGTKTDTQYF.